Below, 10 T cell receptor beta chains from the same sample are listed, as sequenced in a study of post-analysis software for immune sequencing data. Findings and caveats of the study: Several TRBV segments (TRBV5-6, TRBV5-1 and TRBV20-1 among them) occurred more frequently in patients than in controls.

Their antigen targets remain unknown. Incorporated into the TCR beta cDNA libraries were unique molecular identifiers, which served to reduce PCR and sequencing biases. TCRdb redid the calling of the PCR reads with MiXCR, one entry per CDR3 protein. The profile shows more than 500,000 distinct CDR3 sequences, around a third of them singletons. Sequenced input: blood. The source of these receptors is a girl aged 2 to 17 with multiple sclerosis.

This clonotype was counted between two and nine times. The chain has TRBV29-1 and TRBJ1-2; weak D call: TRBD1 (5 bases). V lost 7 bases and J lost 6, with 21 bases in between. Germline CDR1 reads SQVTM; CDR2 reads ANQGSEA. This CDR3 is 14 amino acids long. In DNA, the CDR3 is TGCAGCGCATCCCCGACCGGGGCAGGGCATGGCTACACCTTC. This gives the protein CSASPTGAGHGYTF. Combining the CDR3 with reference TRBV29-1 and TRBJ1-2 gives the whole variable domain SAVISQKPSRDICQRGTSLTIQCQVDSQVTMMFWYRQQPGQSLTLIATANQGSEATYESGFVIDKFPISRPNLTFSTLTVSNMSPEDSSIYLCSASPTGAGHGYTFGSGTRLTVV.

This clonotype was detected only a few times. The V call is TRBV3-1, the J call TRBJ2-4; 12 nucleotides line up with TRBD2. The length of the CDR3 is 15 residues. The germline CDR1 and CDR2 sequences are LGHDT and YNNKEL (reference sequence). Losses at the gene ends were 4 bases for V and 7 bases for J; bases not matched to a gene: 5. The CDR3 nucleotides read TGTGCCAGCAGCCCACGGACTAGCGGGGTCAACATTCAGTACTTC. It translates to CASSPRTSGVNIQYF.

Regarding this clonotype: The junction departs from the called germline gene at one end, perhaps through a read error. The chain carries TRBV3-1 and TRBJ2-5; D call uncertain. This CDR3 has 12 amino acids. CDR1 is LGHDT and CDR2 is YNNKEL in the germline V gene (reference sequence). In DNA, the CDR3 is TGTGTCAGCAGCCCTAGGACCCAGACCCAGTACTTC. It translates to CVSSPRTQTQYF.

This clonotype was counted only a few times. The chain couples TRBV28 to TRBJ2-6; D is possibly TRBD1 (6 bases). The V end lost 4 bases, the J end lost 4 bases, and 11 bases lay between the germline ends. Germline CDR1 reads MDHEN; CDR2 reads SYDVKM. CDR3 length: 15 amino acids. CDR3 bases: TGTGCCAGCAGTTCCACAGGGCCGGGGGCCAACGTCCTGACTTTC. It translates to CASSSTGPGANVLTF.

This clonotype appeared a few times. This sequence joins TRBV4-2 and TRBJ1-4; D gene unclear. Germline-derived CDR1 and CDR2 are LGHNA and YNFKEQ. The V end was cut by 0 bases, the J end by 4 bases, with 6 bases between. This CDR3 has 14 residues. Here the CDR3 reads CASSQEQINEKLFF. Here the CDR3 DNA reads TGTGCCAGCAGCCAAGAACAGATTAATGAAAAACTGTTTTTT.

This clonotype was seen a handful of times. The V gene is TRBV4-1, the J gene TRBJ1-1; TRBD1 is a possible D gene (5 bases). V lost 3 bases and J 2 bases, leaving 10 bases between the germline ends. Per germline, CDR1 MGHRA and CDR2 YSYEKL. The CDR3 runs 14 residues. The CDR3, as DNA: TGCGCCAGCAGCCATGCGACAGACAACACTGAAGCTTTCTTT. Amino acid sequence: CASSHATDNTEAFF.

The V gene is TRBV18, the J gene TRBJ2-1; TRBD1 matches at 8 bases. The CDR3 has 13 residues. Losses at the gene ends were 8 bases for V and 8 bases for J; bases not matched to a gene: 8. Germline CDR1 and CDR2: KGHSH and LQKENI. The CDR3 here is CASPTTGVHEQFF. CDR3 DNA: TGTGCCAGCCCAACGACAGGGGTCCATGAGCAGTTCTTC.

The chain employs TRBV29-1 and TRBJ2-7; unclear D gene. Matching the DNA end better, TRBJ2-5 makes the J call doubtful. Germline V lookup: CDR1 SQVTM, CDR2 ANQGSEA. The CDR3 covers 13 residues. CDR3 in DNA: TGCAGCGTTGGTGTACAAAAGGTGGAGACCCAGTACTTC. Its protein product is CSVGVQKVETQYF.

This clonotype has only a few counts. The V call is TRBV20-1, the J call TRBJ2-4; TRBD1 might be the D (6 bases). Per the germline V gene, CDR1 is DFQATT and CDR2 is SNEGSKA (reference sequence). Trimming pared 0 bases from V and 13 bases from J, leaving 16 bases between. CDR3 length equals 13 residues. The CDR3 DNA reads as TGCAGTGCTAGAGAAGCAGGGGCCCCCCTCCAGTACTTC. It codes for CSAREAGAPLQYF.

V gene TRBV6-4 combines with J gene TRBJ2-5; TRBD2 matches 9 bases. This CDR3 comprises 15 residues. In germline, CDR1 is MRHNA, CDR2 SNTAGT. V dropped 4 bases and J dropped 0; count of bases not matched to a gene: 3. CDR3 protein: CASSVPSGDQETQYF. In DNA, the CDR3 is TGTGCCAGCAGTGTGCCTAGCGGGGACCAAGAGACCCAGTACTTC.